This T cell receptor beta chain was captured by sequencing in a study of blood T cell repertoires in COVID-19. For the study at large: Both acute and convalescent COVID-19 samples were obtained from the United States, Italy and Spain. PBMCs, B-cell-depleted T cells, or T cells provided the cDNA or gDNA that made up the material.

CDR3 size: 15 residues. Germline CDR1 and CDR2: SGHRS and YFSETQ. Germline trimming cut 0 bases from V and 7 bases from J; bases unmatched to any gene: 7. How the authors handled the data: For nucleated cells, counts were estimated from reference gene primer amplification. Method: immunoSEQ multiplex PCR; TCRdb's copy keeps in-frame clones and lacks some. The DNA was the basis for D and trimming; V, J and clone size are from that table. Of roughly 230,000 clones in the sample, 75% to 90% were seen once. The sequence came from a woman in her forties who had recovered from COVID-19. Source material: peripheral blood. This chain connects TRBV5-1 to TRBJ1-5; TRBD1 matches 7 bases. The CDR3 sequence is CASSLEGALGQPQHF. DNA for the CDR3: TGCGCCAGCAGCTTGGAGGGGGCCTTGGGCCAGCCCCAGCATTTT.